This T cell receptor (beta chain) was recorded in a study of control samples from healthy donors and cancer patients. The CDR3 consists of 15 residues. Trimming cost V 4 bases and J 4 bases, with 15 bases left between them. The germline V gene encodes CDR1 SGHKS and CDR2 YYEKEE (reference sequence). Using immunoSEQ multiplex PCR, the repertoire was profiled, and TCRdb retains in-frame clones only, with some absent. The sample lists around 68,000 clones; 83% were seen once. This TCR was sampled from a man in his sixties in good health. The J gene is TRBJ1-5, the V gene TRBV5-5, with a tentative D call TRBD1 (6 bases). Material: blood. The CDR3 reads CASSPQQGSNQPQHF. The CDR3 DNA sequence: TGTGCCAGCAGCCCCCAGCAGGGGAGTAATCAGCCCCAGCATTTT.